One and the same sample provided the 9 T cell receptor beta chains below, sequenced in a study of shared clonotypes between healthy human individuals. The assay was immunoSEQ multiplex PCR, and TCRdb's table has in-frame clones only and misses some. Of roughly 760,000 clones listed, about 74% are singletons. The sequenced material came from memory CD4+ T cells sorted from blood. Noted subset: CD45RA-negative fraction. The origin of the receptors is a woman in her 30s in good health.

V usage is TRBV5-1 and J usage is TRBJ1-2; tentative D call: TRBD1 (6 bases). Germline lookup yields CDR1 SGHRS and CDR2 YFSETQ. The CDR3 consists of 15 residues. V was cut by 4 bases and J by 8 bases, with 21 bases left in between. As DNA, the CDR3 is TGCGCCAGCAGCCCAAGGGGGGATCAGGCCTGGGGCTACACCTTC. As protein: CASSPRGDQAWGYTF.

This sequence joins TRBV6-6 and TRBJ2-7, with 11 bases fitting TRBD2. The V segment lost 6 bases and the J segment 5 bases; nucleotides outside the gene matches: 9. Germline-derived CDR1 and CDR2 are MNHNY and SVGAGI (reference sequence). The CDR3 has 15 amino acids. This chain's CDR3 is CASSRTSGRGDEQYF. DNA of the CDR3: TGTGCCAGCAGCCGAACTAGCGGGAGAGGGGACGAGCAGTACTTC.

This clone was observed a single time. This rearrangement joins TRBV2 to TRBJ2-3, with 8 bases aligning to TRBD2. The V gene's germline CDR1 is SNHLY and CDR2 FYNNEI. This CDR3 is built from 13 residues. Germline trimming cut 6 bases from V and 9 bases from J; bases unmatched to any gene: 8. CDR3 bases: TGTGCCAGCAGAACCCAACTAGCGGACACGCAGTATTTT. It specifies CASRTQLADTQYF.

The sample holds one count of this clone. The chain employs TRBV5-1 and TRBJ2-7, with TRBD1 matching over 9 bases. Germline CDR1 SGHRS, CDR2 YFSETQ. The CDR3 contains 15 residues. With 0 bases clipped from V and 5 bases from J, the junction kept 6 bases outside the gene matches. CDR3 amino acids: CASSLARTGGDEQYF. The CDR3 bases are TGCGCCAGCAGCTTGGCCAGAACAGGGGGCGACGAGCAGTACTTC.

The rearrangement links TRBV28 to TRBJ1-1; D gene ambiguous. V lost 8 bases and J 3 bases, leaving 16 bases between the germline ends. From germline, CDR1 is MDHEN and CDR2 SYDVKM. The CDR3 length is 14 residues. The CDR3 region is CASAITTGYTEAFF. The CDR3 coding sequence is TGTGCCAGCGCTATTACTACCGGATACACTGAAGCTTTCTTT.

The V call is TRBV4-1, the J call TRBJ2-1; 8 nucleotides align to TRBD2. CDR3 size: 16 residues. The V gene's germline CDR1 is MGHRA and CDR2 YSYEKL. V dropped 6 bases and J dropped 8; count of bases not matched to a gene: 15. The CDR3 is CASSYPGGRPGDEQFF. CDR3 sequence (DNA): TGCGCCAGCAGTTACCCTGGCGGGAGGCCGGGGGATGAGCAGTTCTTC.

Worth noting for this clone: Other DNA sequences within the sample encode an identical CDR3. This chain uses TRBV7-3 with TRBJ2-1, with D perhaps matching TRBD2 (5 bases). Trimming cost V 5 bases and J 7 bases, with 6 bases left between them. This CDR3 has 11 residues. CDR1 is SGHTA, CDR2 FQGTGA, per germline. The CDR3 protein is CASSRGNEQFF. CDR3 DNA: TGTGCCAGCAGCCGCGGGAATGAGCAGTTCTTC.

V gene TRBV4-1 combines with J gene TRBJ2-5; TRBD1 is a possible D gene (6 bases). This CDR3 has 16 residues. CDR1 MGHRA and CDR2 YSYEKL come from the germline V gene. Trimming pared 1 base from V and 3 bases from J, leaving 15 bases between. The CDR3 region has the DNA TGCGCCAGCAGCCAAGTTGGATCACAGGGAAAAGAGACCCAGTACTTC. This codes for CASSQVGSQGKETQYF.

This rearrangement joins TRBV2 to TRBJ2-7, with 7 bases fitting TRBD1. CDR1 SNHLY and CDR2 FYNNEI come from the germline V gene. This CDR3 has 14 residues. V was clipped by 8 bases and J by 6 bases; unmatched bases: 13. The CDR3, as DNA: TGTGCCAGCCGTAGAGACAGGGTTTCTATCGAGCAGTACTTC. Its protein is CASRRDRVSIEQYF.